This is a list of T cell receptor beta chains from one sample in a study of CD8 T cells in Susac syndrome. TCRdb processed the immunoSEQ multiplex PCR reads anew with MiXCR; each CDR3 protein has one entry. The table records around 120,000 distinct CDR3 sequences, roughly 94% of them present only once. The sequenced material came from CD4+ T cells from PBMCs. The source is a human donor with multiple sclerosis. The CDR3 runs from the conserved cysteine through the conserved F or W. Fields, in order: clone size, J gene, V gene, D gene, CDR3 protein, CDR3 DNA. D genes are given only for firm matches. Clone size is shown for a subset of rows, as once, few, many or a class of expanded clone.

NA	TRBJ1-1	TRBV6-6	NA	CASTAGTSNTEAFF	TGTGCCAGCACTGCAGGAACCTCAAACACTGAAGCTTTCTTT
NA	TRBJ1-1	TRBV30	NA	CAWRPGGALNTEAFF	TGTGCCTGGAGGCCCGGAGGGGCCCTGAACACTGAAGCTTTCTTT
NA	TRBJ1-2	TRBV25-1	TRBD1	CASSAGGQGNGGYTF	TGTGCCAGCAGTGCAGGGGGACAGGGTAATGGTGGCTACACCTTC
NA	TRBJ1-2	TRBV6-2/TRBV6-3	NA	CASSQEVPYGYTF	TGTGCCAGCAGCCAGGAGGTCCCCTATGGCTACACCTTC
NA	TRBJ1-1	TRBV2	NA	CASSALTGMNTEAFF	TGTGCCAGCAGCGCCTTAACCGGTATGAACACTGAAGCTTTCTTT
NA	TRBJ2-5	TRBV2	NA	CASSEGAETQYF	TGTGCCAGCAGTGAGGGAGCAGAGACCCAGTACTTC
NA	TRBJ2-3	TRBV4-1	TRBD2	CASSKPLAGVLTDTQYF	TGCGCCAGCAGCAAGCCTCTAGCGGGGGTTCTCACAGATACGCAGTATTTT
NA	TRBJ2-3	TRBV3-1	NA	CASRWDQTDTQYF	TGTGCCAGCAGGTGGGACCAGACAGATACGCAGTATTTT
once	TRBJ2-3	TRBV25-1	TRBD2	CASSLAGELDTQYF	TGTGCTAGCTCGCTAGCGGGAGAATTGGATACGCAGTATTTT
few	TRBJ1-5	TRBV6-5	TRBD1	CASSSRQGSNQPQHF	TGTGCCAGCAGTTCCCGACAGGGCAGCAATCAGCCCCAGCATTTT
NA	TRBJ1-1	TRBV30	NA	CAWSSSRLTEAFF	TGTGCCTGGAGTTCGTCCAGATTGACTGAAGCTTTCTTT
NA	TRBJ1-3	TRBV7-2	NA	CASSFTGSNTIYF	TGTGCCAGCAGCTTTACAGGGAGCAACACCATATATTTT
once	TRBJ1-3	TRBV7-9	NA	CASSFGDSSGNTIYF	TGTGCCAGCAGCTTTGGGGATAGCTCTGGAAACACCATATATTTT
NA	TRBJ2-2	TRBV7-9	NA	CASSLDGTPTGELFF	TGTGCCAGCAGCTTAGATGGGACACCCACCGGGGAGCTGTTTTTT
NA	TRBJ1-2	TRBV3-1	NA	CASSLEGTGYTF	TGTGCCAGCAGCCTCGAGGGGACCGGCTACACCTTC
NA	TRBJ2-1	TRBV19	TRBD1	CASSIRGTGVHNEQFF	TGTGCCAGTAGCATTAGAGGGACAGGGGTCCACAATGAGCAGTTCTTC
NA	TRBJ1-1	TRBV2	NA	CASRAGLGEAFF	TGTGCCAGCAGAGCAGGGTTGGGTGAAGCTTTCTTT
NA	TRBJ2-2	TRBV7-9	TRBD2	CASSPLPGLAATGELFF	TGTGCCAGCAGCCCACTACCGGGACTAGCGGCCACCGGGGAGCTGTTTTTT
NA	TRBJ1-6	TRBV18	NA	CASSPSRGKGSPLHF	TGTGCCAGCTCACCAAGTAGGGGGAAGGGTTCACCCCTCCACTTT
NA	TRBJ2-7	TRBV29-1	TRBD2	CSAWGRVQDEQYF	TGCAGCGCCTGGGGGAGGGTTCAGGACGAGCAGTACTTC
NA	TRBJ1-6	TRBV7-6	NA	CASSSSSGGRSDSPLHF	TGTGCCAGCAGCTCCTCCTCGGGGGGAAGGTCGGATTCACCCCTCCACTTT
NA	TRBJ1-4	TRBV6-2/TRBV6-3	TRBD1	CASSRQGVGLFF	TGTGCCAGCAGCCGACAGGGGGTCGGACTGTTTTTT
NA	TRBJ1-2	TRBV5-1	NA	CASSRDATPGYTF	TGCGCCAGCAGCCGGGACGCGACACCCGGCTACACCTTC
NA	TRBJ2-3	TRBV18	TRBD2	CASSRGLAGEEDTQYF	TGTGCCAGCTCACGGGGACTAGCGGGAGAAGAAGATACGCAGTATTTT
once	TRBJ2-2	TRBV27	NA	CASSPSAISGELFF	TGTGCCAGCAGTCCTTCCGCTATCAGCGGGGAGCTGTTTTTT
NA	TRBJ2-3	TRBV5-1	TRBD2	CASSSQTSGGTDTQYF	TGCGCCAGCAGCTCGCAGACTAGCGGGGGCACAGATACGCAGTATTTT
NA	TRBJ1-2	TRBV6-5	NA	CASSRGWESDYGYTF	TGTGCCAGCAGCAGGGGATGGGAGTCAGACTATGGCTACACCTTC
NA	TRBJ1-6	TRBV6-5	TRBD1	CASSYGTDFSPLHF	TGTGCCAGCAGTTACGGGACAGATTTTTCACCCCTCCACTTT